A selection of T cell receptor beta chains follows, all from one sample in a study of cytomegalovirus exposure and HLA in healthy donors. Sequencing used immunoSEQ multiplex PCR; TCRdb keeps in-frame clones, though not all of them. The repertoire consists of about 120,000 clones, with 88% occurring once and the leading ten covering around 4.5%. The source material was PBMCs. All receptors come from a man aged 18 to 29 in good health and CMV-seropositive. The CDR3 runs from the conserved cysteine through the conserved F or W. The D gene is left open where the match is weak. Size tells how often a clone was seen (once, few, many) or the class of an expanded clone, and some rows leave it out.

v_call	cdr3_length	clone_size	j_call	d_call	cdr3_nt	cdr3_aa
TRBV7-9	15	NA	TRBJ1-2	TRBD1	TGTGCCAGCAGCACAACGCAGGGGGTCGGGTATGGCTACACCTTC	CASSTTQGVGYGYTF
TRBV4-1	15	once	TRBJ2-1	TRBD2	TGCGCCAGCAGCCAGCGACTAGCACTTAGCAATGAGCAGTTCTTC	CASSQRLALSNEQFF
TRBV18	17	NA	TRBJ1-2	NA	TGTGCCAGCTCGCCCGGCCAGGTTCCAGCCTGGGGCGGTGGCTACACCTTC	CASSPGQVPAWGGGYTF
TRBV6-4	14	many	TRBJ2-3	NA	TGTGCCAGCAGTGACTCACGGGGAACAGATACGCAGTATTTT	CASSDSRGTDTQYF
TRBV7-2	15	NA	TRBJ2-7	TRBD1	TGTGCCAGCAGCAAACAGCCCGGACAGGCCTACGAGCAGTACTTC	CASSKQPGQAYEQYF
TRBV7-8	15	NA	TRBJ1-4	TRBD1	TGTGCCAGCAGCCGTAGTCGGCAGGGGGATGAAAAACTGTTTTTT	CASSRSRQGDEKLFF
TRBV27	11	NA	TRBJ1-4	NA	TGTGCCAGCAGTGGGGGAGGCGGGCTGTTTTTT	CASSGGGGLFF
TRBV6-5	13	few	TRBJ2-7	NA	TGTGCCAGCAGTTATGGGACATCCTTCGAGCAGTACTTC	CASSYGTSFEQYF
TRBV29-1	13	NA	TRBJ1-1	NA	TGCAGCGTCGAAGCAGGGTTCAACACTGAAGCTTTCTTT	CSVEAGFNTEAFF
TRBV5-1	14	once	TRBJ1-1	TRBD1	TGCGCCAGCAGCCGGGACAGGGGGGACACTGAAGCTTTCTTT	CASSRDRGDTEAFF
TRBV9	18	NA	TRBJ2-3	TRBD2	TGTGCCAGCAGCGTAGGGACTAGCGGGGGGTACCTCACAGATACGCAGTATTTT	CASSVGTSGGYLTDTQYF
TRBV6-1	14	once	TRBJ1-2	NA	TGTGCCAGCAGTGAAAAGGCCGGGGAATATGGCTACACCTTC	CASSEKAGEYGYTF
TRBV2	15	NA	TRBJ1-2	NA	TGTGCCAGCAGTGAAGTTTCGCGGGGGCTGGTTGGCTACACCTTC	CASSEVSRGLVGYTF
TRBV7-9	15	NA	TRBJ2-7	TRBD2	TGTGCCAGCAGCTCTAGCGGGGGTACCACCTACGAGCAGTACTTC	CASSSSGGTTYEQYF
TRBV6-6	14	NA	TRBJ2-2	NA	TGTGCCACCCATGGAGTCGCGAACACCGGGGAGCTGTTTTTT	CATHGVANTGELFF
TRBV2	14	NA	TRBJ1-1	TRBD1	TGTGCCGGGATCTATTTCCGACAGGGGATTGAAGCTTTCTTT	CAGIYFRQGIEAFF
TRBV19	14	NA	TRBJ1-3	NA	TGTGCCAGTACTTCCCCCTACTCTGGAAACACCATATATTTT	CASTSPYSGNTIYF
TRBV5-1	15	NA	TRBJ1-1	NA	TGCGCCAGCAGCTTGGACGGTTCCGGGGGCACTGAAGCTTTCTTT	CASSLDGSGGTEAFF
TRBV5-6	14	NA	TRBJ2-7	NA	TGTGCCAGCAGCTTCAGGACGGGGAACTACGAGCAGTACTTC	CASSFRTGNYEQYF
TRBV5-1	15	NA	TRBJ2-1	TRBD1	TGCGCCAGCAGCTTGGAGGGACAGGGGGCTAATGAGCAGTTCTTC	CASSLEGQGANEQFF
TRBV28	14	NA	TRBJ1-5	NA	TGTGCCAGCAGTTTTCGGGAGGCCAATCAGCCCCAGCATTTT	CASSFREANQPQHF
TRBV5-1	20	NA	TRBJ1-6	NA	TGCGCCAGCAGCTTGGAACCCTCACAGTGGTCGGGTAGGGGGAAATCACCCCTCCACTTT	CASSLEPSQWSGRGKSPLHF
TRBV28	21	NA	TRBJ2-6	NA	TGTGCCAGCAGTCCCCTACCGTGGCAGGCGACATCCCTCTTTGGGGCCAACGTCCTGACTTTC	CASSPLPWQATSLFGANVLTF
TRBV10-3	15	NA	TRBJ1-2	TRBD1	TGTGCCATCAGTGAGTTGGACAGGGATGACTATGGCTACACCTTC	CAISELDRDDYGYTF
TRBV11-2	15	NA	TRBJ1-1	NA	TGTGCCAGCAGCTTGGGCACCAGCATGAACACTGAAGCTTTCTTT	CASSLGTSMNTEAFF
TRBV25-1	15	NA	TRBJ2-5	TRBD1	TGTGCCAGCAGTGAAGGGACAGGGGGGGAAGAGACCCAGTACTTC	CASSEGTGGEETQYF
TRBV2	14	NA	TRBJ1-2	TRBD1	TGTGCCAGCAGTGAAACAGGGGGGGGACTTGGCTACACCTTC	CASSETGGGLGYTF
TRBV15	13	NA	TRBJ1-4	TRBD1	TGTGCCACCAGCAGGGGACAGGGGGAGAAACTGTTTTTT	CATSRGQGEKLFF
TRBV14	17	NA	TRBJ2-5	NA	TGTGCCAGCAGCCAAGATGAGGCGCGGCCGTACCAAGAGACCCAGTACTTC	CASSQDEARPYQETQYF
TRBV11-3	15	medium-sized	TRBJ2-1	TRBD1	TGTGCCAGCAGCTTAGATCCGACAGGGCGAAGAGAGCAGTTCTTC	CASSLDPTGRREQFF
TRBV4-2	16	NA	TRBJ2-3	NA	TGTGCCAGCAGCCAAGAGGGTGGGGGGAACACAGATACGCAGTATTTT	CASSQEGGGNTDTQYF
TRBV5-1	12	once	TRBJ2-3	TRBD1	TGCGCCAGCAGCTTGGAAGGACAGGACCAGTATTTT	CASSLEGQDQYF
TRBV28	20	NA	TRBJ2-1	TRBD1	TGTGCCAGCAGTTATCCGGGGACAGCCCGACCAGCTAAGTCCTACAATGAGCAGTTCTTC	CASSYPGTARPAKSYNEQFF
TRBV2	16	NA	TRBJ1-1	NA	TGTGCCAGCAGTCAGGATTACAGGGCCATGAACACTGAAGCTTTCTTT	CASSQDYRAMNTEAFF
TRBV5-5	14	NA	TRBJ2-7	NA	TGTGCCAGCAGGGGGAAGGACAGCTCCTACGAGCAGTACTTC	CASRGKDSSYEQYF
TRBV2	17	NA	TRBJ2-5	TRBD2	TGTGCCAGCAGTACAGGACTAGCGGGGGGCGGGAAAGAGACCCAGTACTTC	CASSTGLAGGGKETQYF